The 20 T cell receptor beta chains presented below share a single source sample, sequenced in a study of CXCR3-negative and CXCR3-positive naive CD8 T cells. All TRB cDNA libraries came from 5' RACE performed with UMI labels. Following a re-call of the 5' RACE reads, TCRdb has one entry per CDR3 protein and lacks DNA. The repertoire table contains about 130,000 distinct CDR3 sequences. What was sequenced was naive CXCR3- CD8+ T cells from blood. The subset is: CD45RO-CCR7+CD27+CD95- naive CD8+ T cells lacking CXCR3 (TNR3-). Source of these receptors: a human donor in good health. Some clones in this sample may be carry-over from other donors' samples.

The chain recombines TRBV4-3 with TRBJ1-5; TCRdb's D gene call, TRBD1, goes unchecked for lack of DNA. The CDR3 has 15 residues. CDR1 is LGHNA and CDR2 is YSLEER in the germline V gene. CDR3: CASSQEQGANQPQHF.

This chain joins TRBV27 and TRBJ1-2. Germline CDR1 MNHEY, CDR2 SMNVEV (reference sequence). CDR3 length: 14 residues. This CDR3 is CASGPHRWGYGYTF.

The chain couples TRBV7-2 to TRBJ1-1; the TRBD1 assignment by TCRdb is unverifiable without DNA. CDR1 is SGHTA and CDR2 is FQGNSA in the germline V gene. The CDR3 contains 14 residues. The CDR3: CASSQYTGRTEAFF. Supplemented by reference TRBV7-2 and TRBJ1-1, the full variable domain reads GAGVSQSPSNKVTEKGKDVELRCDPISGHTALYWYRQSLGQGLEFLIYFQGNSAPDKSGLPSDRFSAERTGGSVSTLTIQRTQQEDSAVYLCASSQYTGRTEAFFGQGTRLTVV.

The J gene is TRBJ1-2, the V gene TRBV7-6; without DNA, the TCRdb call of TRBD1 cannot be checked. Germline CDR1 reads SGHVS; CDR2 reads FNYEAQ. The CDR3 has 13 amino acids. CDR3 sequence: CASSRDTNYGYTF.

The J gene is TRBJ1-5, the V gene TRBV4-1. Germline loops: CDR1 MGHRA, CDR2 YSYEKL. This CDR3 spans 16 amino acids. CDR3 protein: CASSQDPQTVFQPQHF.

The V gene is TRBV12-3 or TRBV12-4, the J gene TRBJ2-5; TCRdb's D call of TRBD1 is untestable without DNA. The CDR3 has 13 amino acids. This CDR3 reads CASTRTGQETQYF.

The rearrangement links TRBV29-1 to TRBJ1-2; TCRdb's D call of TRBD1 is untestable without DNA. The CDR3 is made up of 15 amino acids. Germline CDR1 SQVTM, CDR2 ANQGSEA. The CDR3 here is CSAQAALSMGYGYTF. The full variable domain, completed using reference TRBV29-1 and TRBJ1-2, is SAVISQKPSRDICQRGTSLTIQCQVDSQVTMMFWYRQQPGQSLTLIATANQGSEATYESGFVIDKFPISRPNLTFSTLTVSNMSPEDSSIYLCSAQAALSMGYGYTFGSGTRLTVV.

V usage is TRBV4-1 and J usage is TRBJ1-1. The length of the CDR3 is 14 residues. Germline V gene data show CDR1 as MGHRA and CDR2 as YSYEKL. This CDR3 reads CASSSIRTGTEAFF.

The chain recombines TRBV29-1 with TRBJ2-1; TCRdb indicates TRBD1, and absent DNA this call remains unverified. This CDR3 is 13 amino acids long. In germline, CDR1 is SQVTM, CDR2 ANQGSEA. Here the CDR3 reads CSVGTGAYNEQFF.

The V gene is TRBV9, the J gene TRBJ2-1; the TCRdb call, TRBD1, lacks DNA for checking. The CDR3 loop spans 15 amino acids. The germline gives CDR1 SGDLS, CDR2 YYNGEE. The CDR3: CASSVVGTGRDEQFF.

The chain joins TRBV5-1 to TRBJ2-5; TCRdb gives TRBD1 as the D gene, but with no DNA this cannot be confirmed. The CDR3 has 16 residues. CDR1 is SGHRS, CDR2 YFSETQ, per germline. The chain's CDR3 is CASSLQPGTFQETQYF.

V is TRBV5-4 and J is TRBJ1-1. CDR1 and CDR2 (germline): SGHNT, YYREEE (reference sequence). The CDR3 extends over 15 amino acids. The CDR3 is CVSSLVVSGNTEAFF.

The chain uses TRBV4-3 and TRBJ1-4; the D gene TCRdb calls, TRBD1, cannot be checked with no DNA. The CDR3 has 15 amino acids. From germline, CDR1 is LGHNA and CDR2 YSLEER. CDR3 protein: CASSQDGAENEKLFF.

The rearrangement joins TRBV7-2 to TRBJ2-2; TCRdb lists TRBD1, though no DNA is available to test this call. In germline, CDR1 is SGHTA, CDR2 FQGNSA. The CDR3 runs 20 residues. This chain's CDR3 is CASSFDGIWDGTPPPGELFF.

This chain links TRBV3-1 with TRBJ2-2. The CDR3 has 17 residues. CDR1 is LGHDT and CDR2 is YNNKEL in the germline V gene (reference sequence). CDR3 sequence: CASSQVYIQSLTGELFF.

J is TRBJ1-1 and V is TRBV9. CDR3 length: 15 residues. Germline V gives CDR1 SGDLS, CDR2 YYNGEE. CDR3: CASSDSQQMNTEAFF.

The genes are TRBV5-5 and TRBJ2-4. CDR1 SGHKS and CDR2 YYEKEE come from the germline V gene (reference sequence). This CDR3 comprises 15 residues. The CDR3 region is CASSLGAGPKNIQYF.

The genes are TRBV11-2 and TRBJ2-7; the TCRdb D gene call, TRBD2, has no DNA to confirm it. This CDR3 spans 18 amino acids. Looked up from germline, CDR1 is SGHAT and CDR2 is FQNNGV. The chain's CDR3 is CASSFTGLAGGPSWEQYF.

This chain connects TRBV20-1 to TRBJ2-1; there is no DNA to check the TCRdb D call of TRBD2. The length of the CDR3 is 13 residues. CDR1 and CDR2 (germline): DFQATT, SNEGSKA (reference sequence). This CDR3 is CSARGLAGNEQFF.

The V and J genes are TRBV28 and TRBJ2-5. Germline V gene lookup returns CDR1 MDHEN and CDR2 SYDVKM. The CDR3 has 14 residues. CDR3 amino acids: CASSLDSLGETQYF.